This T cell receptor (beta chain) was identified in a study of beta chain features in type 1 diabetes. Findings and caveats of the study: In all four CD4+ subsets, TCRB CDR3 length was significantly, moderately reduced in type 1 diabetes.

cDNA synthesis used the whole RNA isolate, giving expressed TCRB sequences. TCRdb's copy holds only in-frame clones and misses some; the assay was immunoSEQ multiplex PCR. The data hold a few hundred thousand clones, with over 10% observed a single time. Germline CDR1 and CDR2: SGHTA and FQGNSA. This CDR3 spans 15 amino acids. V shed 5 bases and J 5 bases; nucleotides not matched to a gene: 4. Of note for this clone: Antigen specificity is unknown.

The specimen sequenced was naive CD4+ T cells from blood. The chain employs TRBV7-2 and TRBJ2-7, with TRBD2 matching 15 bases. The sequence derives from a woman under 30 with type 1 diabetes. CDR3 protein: CASSPRTSGGDEQYF. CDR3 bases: TGTGCCAGCAGCCCTAGGACTAGCGGGGGGGACGAGCAGTACTTC.